A selection of T cell receptor beta chains follows, all from one sample in a study of vaccination effects on CD4 cells after COVID-19. Data came from immunoSEQ multiplex PCR; TCRdb stores just in-frame clones and leaves some out. The table includes under 80,000 clones, 60% to 80% detected once. For these TCRs, the target antigens are not known. Sequencing was performed on CD4+ T cells from PBMCs cultured with HCoV-229E spike peptides, taken before COVID-19 vaccination. These receptors all come from a human donor who received a COVID-19 vaccine. CDR3s include the opening cysteine and the closing phenylalanine or tryptophan. The D gene is left open where the match is weak. Only some rows state a clone size, as once, few, many or a class for expanded clones.

d_call	v_call	clone_size	j_call	cdr3_aa	cdr3_nt
TRBD1	TRBV6-2/TRBV6-3	.	TRBJ2-4	CASSYGRDSVAKNIQYF	TGTGCCAGCAGTTACGGCAGGGACAGCGTAGCCAAAAACATTCAGTACTTC
.	TRBV4-1	once	TRBJ2-5	CASSLRQGTEETQYF	TGCGCCAGCAGCCTTCGGCAGGGGACGGAAGAGACCCAGTACTTC
.	TRBV3-1/TRBV3-2	.	TRBJ1-1	CASSQSGTMNTEAFF	TGTGCCAGCAGCCAATCCGGGACAATGAACACTGAAGCTTTCTTT
TRBD1	TRBV27	.	TRBJ1-4	CASSYRGRANEKLFF	TGTGCCAGCAGTTACAGGGGGAGGGCTAATGAAAAACTGTTTTTT
.	TRBV4-1	.	TRBJ2-3	CASSRGGAGAYNGPDTQYF	TGCGCCAGCAGCAGAGGAGGGGCGGGGGCCTATAATGGCCCAGATACGCAGTATTTT
TRBD1	TRBV19	.	TRBJ1-1	CASSMDRVATEAFF	TGTGCCAGTAGTATGGACAGGGTTGCCACTGAAGCTTTCTTT
.	TRBV7-2	.	TRBJ2-2	CASSAQGLNTGELFF	TGTGCCAGCAGCGCCCAGGGATTGAACACCGGGGAGCTGTTTTTT
TRBD1	TRBV5-1	few	TRBJ1-2	CASNSGTGYYGYTF	TGCGCCAGCAACTCCGGGACAGGGTACTATGGCTACACCTTC
TRBD1	TRBV6-1	.	TRBJ1-6	CASSDPVGTGLYNSPLHF	TGTGCCAGCAGTGATCCTGTCGGGACAGGACTATATAATTCACCCCTCCACTTT
.	TRBV10-1	.	TRBJ2-3	CASSGNNRDGKDTQYF	TGCGCCAGCAGTGGAAATAACAGGGACGGAAAAGATACGCAGTATTTT
TRBD1	TRBV7-6	.	TRBJ2-6	CASKGQVSGANVLTF	TGTGCCAGCAAAGGACAGGTTTCCGGGGCCAACGTCCTGACTTTC
.	TRBV5-1	.	TRBJ2-3	CASSSVAGATPGDTQYF	TGCGCCAGCAGCTCAGTGGCGGGGGCGACTCCAGGAGATACGCAGTATTTT
.	TRBV20-1	.	TRBJ2-1	CSARAYNEQFF	TGCAGTGCGAGGGCGTACAATGAGCAGTTCTTC
.	TRBV6-2/TRBV6-3	once	TRBJ1-6	CASSPGPGLSNSPLHF	TGTGCCAGCAGTCCGGGACCGGGACTGAGTAATTCACCCCTCCACTTT
.	TRBV10-3	.	TRBJ1-1	CAISGLNTEAFF	TGTGCCATCAGTGGACTTAACACTGAAGCTTTCTTT
.	TRBV7-8	.	TRBJ1-4	CASSPLTANEKLFF	TGTGCCAGCAGCCCCTTGACAGCTAATGAAAAACTGTTTTTT
TRBD1	TRBV19	once	TRBJ2-4	CASSPTGQGGIQYF	TGTGCCAGTAGTCCGACAGGACAGGGAGGCATTCAGTACTTC
.	TRBV15	.	TRBJ1-3	CATSRDSWQISGNTIYF	TGTGCCACCAGCAGAGACAGTTGGCAGATCTCTGGAAACACCATATATTTT
.	TRBV15	.	TRBJ1-6	CATSGGGTANNSPLHF	TGTGCCACCAGCGGAGGGGGGACGGCAAATAATTCACCCCTCCACTTT
.	TRBV4-1	.	TRBJ1-5	CASSQVTPNQPQHF	TGCGCCAGCAGCCAAGTAACCCCCAATCAGCCCCAGCATTTT
TRBD1	TRBV5-1	.	TRBJ1-3	CASSATGGRDTIYF	TGCGCCAGCAGCGCCACAGGGGGCAGGGACACCATATATTTT
TRBD1	TRBV3-1/TRBV3-2	few	TRBJ2-3	CASSRQTGARGTQYF	TGTGCCAGCAGCCGTCAGACAGGGGCTAGGGGTACGCAGTATTTT
.	TRBV7-9	.	TRBJ1-3	CASSLAVRGSGNTIYF	TGTGCCAGCAGCTTAGCGGTTCGGGGCTCTGGAAACACCATATATTTT
.	TRBV29-1	.	TRBJ2-1	CSVPGLIRDEQFF	TGCAGCGTCCCCGGCCTAATAAGGGATGAGCAGTTCTTC
TRBD1	TRBV29-1	once	TRBJ1-1	CSVLTGSTEAFF	TGCAGCGTCCTGACAGGGTCTACTGAAGCTTTCTTT
TRBD1	TRBV9	few	TRBJ1-2	CASSALDRDPLGYTF	TGTGCCAGCAGCGCACTAGACAGGGATCCTCTTGGCTACACCTTC
TRBD1	TRBV6-5	.	TRBJ1-5	CASSRQGRDQPQHF	TGTGCCAGCAGTCGACAGGGTCGGGATCAGCCCCAGCATTTT
TRBD1	TRBV4-2	few	TRBJ1-6	CASSVTGTGNSPLHF	TGTGCCAGCAGCGTCACCGGGACAGGGAATTCACCCCTCCACTTT
.	TRBV5-8	few	TRBJ2-3	CASPVWAGRSTDTQYF	TGTGCCAGCCCCGTTTGGGCGGGTAGGAGCACAGATACGCAGTATTTT
TRBD1	TRBV6-5	.	TRBJ2-2	CATTMGTGWTGELFF	TGTGCCACTACAATGGGGACAGGGTGGACCGGGGAGCTGTTTTTT
.	TRBV7-9	.	TRBJ2-6	CASSPTLSGANVLTF	TGTGCCAGCAGCCCGACCCTCTCTGGGGCCAACGTCCTGACTTTC
TRBD2	TRBV9	.	TRBJ2-3	CASSARTSGDLTDTQYF	TGTGCCAGCAGCGCACGGACTAGCGGGGACCTCACAGATACGCAGTATTTT